The following is a TCR beta chain sequence with its context. Antigen unknown. This record comes from a study of shared clonotypes between healthy human individuals. This CDR3 comprises 13 residues. The germline gives CDR1 MNHEY, CDR2 SVGAGI. Study-level findings and limits: Researchers found naive subsets generally carried larger estimated richness than memory subsets.

The assay ran at deep level. For every subset, genomic DNA was evenly distributed across several immunoSEQ plates. Generated by immunoSEQ multiplex PCR, the TCRdb table keeps only in-frame clones and is missing some. The sample holds about 2.4 million clones, approximately 93% seen once. Sequencing was performed on naive CD4+ T cells from PBMCs. Stated subset: CD45RA+ positively selected. The clonotype originates from a man aged 18 to 29 in good health. Some clones in this sample may be carry-over from other donors' samples. V gene TRBV6-5 combines with J gene TRBJ2-5, with 7 positions matching TRBD2. Matching the DNA end better, TRBJ2-7 makes the J call doubtful. The CDR3 sequence is CASGGGSSYEQYF. For the CDR3, the DNA is TGTGCCAGTGGGGGAGGGAGCTCCTACGAGCAGTACTTC.